This TCR beta chain emerged from a study of blood T cell repertoires in COVID-19. Whole-study context: COVID-19 samples collected from the United States, Italy and Spain covered acute and convalescent phases. Sources were T cells, B-cell-depleted T cells, or PBMCs; the material itself was cDNA or gDNA.

The CDR3 consists of 16 residues. V dropped 6 bases and J dropped 4; count of bases not matched to a gene: 13. The germline V gene encodes CDR1 MNHEY and CDR2 SMNVEV (reference sequence). Authors' methods: For nucleated cells, counts were estimated from reference gene primer amplification. Only in-frame clones appear in the TCRdb table, and some are missing; sequencing was by immunoSEQ multiplex PCR. V and J calls and clone size are those listed in that table; D and trimming were worked out from the DNA. The sample lists over 30,000 clones; about 75% were seen once. The chain joins TRBV27 to TRBJ2-7, with 9 bases aligning to TRBD1. This clonotype was sampled from a man at least 80 years old with active or convalescent COVID-19. The sample taken for sequencing was peripheral blood. CDR3 sequence: CASRGYGQGHGYEQYF. In DNA form, the CDR3 reads TGTGCCAGCAGGGGATATGGACAGGGGCATGGGTACGAGCAGTACTTC.